This TCR beta chain emerged from a study of cytomegalovirus exposure and HLA in healthy donors. Study conclusions and caveats: Among TCR sequences, most were rare, though some public TCRs appeared in many donors.

Per the germline V gene, CDR1 is SGHRS and CDR2 is YFSETQ. The CDR3 extends over 14 amino acids. V dropped 0 bases and J dropped 13; count of bases not matched to a gene: 11. A remark on this clone: Its antigen is unknown.

Profiling relied on immunoSEQ multiplex PCR, and the TCRdb table lists in-frame clones only, not all of them. This sample has approximately 160,000 clones, with roughly 96% found just once. The rearrangement links TRBV5-1 to TRBJ2-3, with 7 positions matching TRBD2. Material for sequencing was PBMCs. This TCR derives from a woman between 18 and 29 years old in good health and CMV-seronegative. In DNA, the CDR3 is TGCGCCAGCAGCTTGGTAGACCGTCAGGGAGGGGAGTATTTT. Protein: CASSLVDRQGGEYF.